Below are 23 T cell receptor beta chains sequenced from a single sample in a study of blood T cell repertoires in COVID-19. This table comes from immunoSEQ multiplex PCR, and its TCRdb copy is limited to in-frame clones, with some not included. The profile covers more than 300,000 clones, with 88% appearing a single time and roughly 1.2% taken by the ten largest. The sample comprised PBMCs or T cells enriched from blood (not recorded which). Source of these receptors: a woman aged 18 to 35 who had recovered from COVID-19.

The V call is TRBV19, the J call TRBJ1-2; TRBD1 agrees at 9 bases. CDR1 and CDR2 (germline): LNHDA, SQIVND (reference sequence). The CDR3 has 15 residues. The J segment lost 3 bases and the V segment lost 4 bases, leaving 6 bases of the junction unmatched. CDR3 sequence (DNA): TGTGCCAGTAGTACGGGACAGGGACTCGACTATGGCTACACCTTC. Protein sequence: CASSTGQGLDYGYTF. The full variable domain, in which reference TRBV19 and TRBJ1-2 provide the parts outside the CDR3, is DGGITQSPKYLFRKEGQNVTLSCEQNLNHDAMYWYRQDPGQGLRLIYYSQIVNDFQKGDIAEGYSVSREKKESFPLTVTSAQKNPTAFYLCASSTGQGLDYGYTFGSGTRLTVV.

The gene calls are TRBV3-1 (or the pseudogene TRBV3-2) and TRBJ1-6; D ambiguous. V lost 2 bases, J lost 6 bases, and 8 bases lay in between. The CDR3 runs to 14 residues. Germline loops: CDR1 LGHDT, CDR2 YNNKEL (reference sequence). This chain's CDR3 is CASSQPPINSPLHF. DNA for the CDR3: TGTGCCAGCAGCCAACCCCCTATTAATTCACCCCTCCACTTT.

The rearrangement links TRBV7-2 to TRBJ2-1; D might be TRBD1 (5 bases). Per the germline V gene, CDR1 is SGHTA and CDR2 is FQGNSA. The CDR3 spans 16 residues. V was shortened by 1 base and J by 12 bases, with 22 bases between the two germline ends. CDR3 bases: TGTGCCAGCAGCTTAGTGCTCCAGAGACAGACAATGACGCAGTTCTTC. Encoded protein: CASSLVLQRQTMTQFF.

The V call is TRBV28, the J call TRBJ1-6, with TRBD1 as a possible D gene (5 bases). CDR1 is MDHEN and CDR2 is SYDVKM in the germline V gene. The CDR3 extends over 14 amino acids. V was pared by 5 bases and J by 7 bases, with 12 bases between. CDR3 DNA: TGTGCCAGCAGTGCAGACAGTACCAATTCACCCCTCCACTTT. Residues: CASSADSTNSPLHF.

This chain uses TRBV9 with TRBJ2-1; TRBD1 matches 8 bases. Unmatched junction bases numbered 15, after V lost 3 bases and J lost 4 bases. The CDR3 spans 18 residues. The germline V gene has CDR1 SGDLS and CDR2 YYNGEE. CDR3 residues: CASSGSYLDRVMYNEQFF. CDR3 DNA: TGTGCCAGCAGCGGAAGTTACTTGGACAGGGTCATGTACAATGAGCAGTTCTTC.

In its sample, this clone was seen once. CDR3 protein: CASSRQGRDTEAFF. CDR3 bases: TGTGCCAGCAGCAGACAGGGGAGGGACACTGAAGCTTTCTTT. V gene TRBV6-5 combines with J gene TRBJ1-1, with TRBD1 matching over 8 bases. Germline V gene lookup returns CDR1 MNHEY and CDR2 SVGAGI. The V gene end was trimmed by 6 bases and the J gene end by 3 bases; junction bases not matched to a gene: 6. The CDR3 loop spans 14 amino acids.

This clone was detected only once. The chain couples TRBV5-3 to TRBJ1-4, with 7 bases identical to TRBD1. TRBV5-3 falls under the ORF class, with uncertain function. V lost 3 bases, J lost 0 bases, and 11 bases stayed unmatched. This CDR3 has 18 residues. DNA of the CDR3: TGTGCCAGAAGCTCAAGTGGGACAGAAGAAACAACTAATGAAAAACTGTTTTTT. Translation gives CARSSSGTEETTNEKLFF.

The CDR3 reads CATSDPDRASGTQYF. In nucleotides, the CDR3 is TGTGCCACCAGTGATCCGGACAGGGCTTCTGGGACCCAGTACTTC. V and J are TRBV24-1 and TRBJ2-5, with TRBD1 identical over 8 bases. Germline CDR1 is KGHDR and CDR2 is SFDVKD. V lost 3 bases to trimming and J lost 7 bases; unmatched junction nucleotides: 9. The CDR3 consists of 15 residues.

The chain couples TRBV7-9 to TRBJ2-3, with TRBD1 matching over 7 bases. CDR1 is SEHNR and CDR2 is FQNEAQ in the germline V gene (reference sequence). The J segment lost 1 base and the V segment lost 5 bases, leaving 9 bases of the junction unmatched. The CDR3 is 16 amino acids. CDR3 protein: CASSLRTGFRTDTQYF. The CDR3 DNA sequence: TGTGCCAGCAGCCTACGGACAGGTTTCCGCACAGATACGCAGTATTTT.

The chain links TRBV27 to TRBJ1-2; 8 positions agree with TRBD1. The CDR3 runs to 15 residues. Germline V gene sequence: CDR1 MNHEY, CDR2 SMNVEV (reference sequence). Unmatched junction bases numbered 10, after V lost 6 bases and J lost 4 bases. The chain's CDR3 is CASSYVTGDFYGYTF. CDR3 coding DNA: TGTGCCAGCAGCTACGTGACAGGGGATTTCTATGGCTACACCTTC.

The gene calls are TRBV7-2 and TRBJ1-3; D unclear. The germline V gene has CDR1 SGHTA and CDR2 FQGNSA. CDR3 length: 14 amino acids. Trimming took off 1 base at V and 0 bases at J, with 4 bases between the two ends. DNA of the CDR3: TGTGCCAGCAGCTTAGACAGCTCTGGAAACACCATATATTTT. Its protein is CASSLDSSGNTIYF. The variable domain in full, with the rest retrieved from reference TRBV7-2 and TRBJ1-3, is GAGVSQSPSNKVTEKGKDVELRCDPISGHTALYWYRQSLGQGLEFLIYFQGNSAPDKSGLPSDRFSAERTGGSVSTLTIQRTQQEDSAVYLCASSLDSSGNTIYFGEGSWLTVV.

The rearrangement joins TRBV5-5 to TRBJ1-2; weak D call: TRBD1 (5 bases). The CDR3 runs 18 residues. Trimming cost V 0 bases and J 2 bases, with 20 bases left between them. From germline, CDR1 is SGHKS and CDR2 YYEKEE (reference sequence). This CDR3 reads CASSLVPQGPRGNYGYTF. The CDR3 DNA reads TGTGCCAGCAGCTTGGTGCCTCAGGGTCCGCGCGGAAACTATGGCTACACCTTC. The whole variable domain, remainder taken from reference TRBV5-5 and TRBJ1-2, is DAGVTQSPTHLIKTRGQQVTLRCSPISGHKSVSWYQQVLGQGPQFIFQYYEKEERGRGNFPDRFSARQFPNYSSELNVNALLLGDSALYLCASSLVPQGPRGNYGYTFGSGTRLTVV.

The chain has TRBV28 and TRBJ1-4; TRBD1 is a possible D gene (5 bases). Germline values: CDR1 MDHEN, CDR2 SYDVKM. Trimming cost V 1 base and J 3 bases, with 12 bases left between them. The CDR3 runs to 16 residues. In nucleotides, the CDR3 is TGTGCCAGCAGTTTATCAGCGGGGGGATCTAATGAAAAACTGTTTTTT. Protein: CASSLSAGGSNEKLFF. The variable domain in full, completed from reference TRBV28 and TRBJ1-4, reads DVKVTQSSRYLVKRTGEKVFLECVQDMDHENMFWYRQDPGLGLRLIYFSYDVKMKEKGDIPEGYSVSREKKERFSLILESASTNQTSMYLCASSLSAGGSNEKLFFGSGTQLSVL.

This sequence joins TRBV2 and TRBJ1-2; 9 bases fit TRBD1. The CDR3 loop spans 13 amino acids. Germline V lookup: CDR1 SNHLY, CDR2 FYNNEI. V shed 5 bases and J 8 bases; nucleotides not matched to a gene: 6. The CDR3: CASSWTGESGYTF. The CDR3 DNA reads TGTGCCAGCAGTTGGACAGGGGAAAGCGGCTACACCTTC.

The chain couples TRBV11-2 to TRBJ1-5, with D possibly being TRBD1 (5 bases). This CDR3 contains 17 residues. V dropped 0 bases and J dropped 6 bases, with 18 bases sitting between them. CDR1 is SGHAT, CDR2 FQNNGV, per germline. In nucleotides, the CDR3 is TGTGCCAGCAGCTTAGACCCAAGGGGAGGGTACGGTCAGCCCCAGCATTTT. Translating it yields CASSLDPRGGYGQPQHF.

The chain joins TRBV4-2 to TRBJ1-1; possibly TRBD1 for D (6 bases). Germline CDR1 reads LGHNA; CDR2 reads YNFKEQ. The ends were cut back, 1 base at V and 10 bases at J, with 13 bases in the middle. The CDR3 has 13 residues. The CDR3 spells CASSQVRTEPAFF. Here the CDR3 DNA reads TGTGCCAGCAGCCAAGTGAGGACAGAACCAGCTTTCTTT.

V and J are TRBV5-1 and TRBJ2-5; no clear D gene. V lost 4 bases to trimming and J lost 2 bases, with 12 bases between them. Germline V lookup: CDR1 SGHRS, CDR2 YFSETQ. This CDR3 comprises 14 residues. The CDR3, as DNA: TGCGCCAGCAGCCTCTCCGCGGCTCAAGAGACCCAGTACTTC. It encodes CASSLSAAQETQYF.

Comment on this clone: This specimen includes other DNA sequences encoding the same CDR3. This chain uses TRBV6-5 with TRBJ1-5, with 8 positions matching TRBD1. This CDR3 has 13 amino acids. Trimming removed 5 bases from V and 3 bases from J; junction bases left unmatched: 0. The germline CDR1 and CDR2 sequences are MNHEY and SVGAGI. The CDR3 DNA is TGTGCCAGCAGTCAGGGGGCCAATCAGCCCCAGCATTTT. Translation: CASSQGANQPQHF.

The chain couples TRBV7-2 to TRBJ2-5; TRBD2 is a possible D gene (6 bases). Per germline, CDR1 SGHTA and CDR2 FQGNSA. This CDR3 spans 14 amino acids. V was pared by 3 bases and J by 4 bases, with 12 bases between. CDR3 in amino acids: CASSFLEGGETQYF. In nucleotides, the CDR3 is TGTGCCAGCAGCTTTCTAGAGGGAGGAGAGACCCAGTACTTC.

V and J are TRBV4-1 and TRBJ2-2, with D tentatively TRBD2 (6 bases). Germline V gene data show CDR1 as MGHRA and CDR2 as YSYEKL. The length of the CDR3 is 13 residues. V shed 8 bases and J shed 2 bases, with 9 bases lying between them. For the CDR3, the DNA is TGCGCCAGCGGGGGGATAAACACCGGGGAGCTGTTTTTT. Encoded protein: CASGGINTGELFF.

The rearrangement uses TRBV5-1 and TRBJ2-7; D might be TRBD1 (6 bases). Trimming cost V 1 base and J 2 bases, with 10 bases left between them. Germline CDR1 SGHRS, CDR2 YFSETQ. The CDR3 runs to 14 residues. The CDR3 loop is CASSLNRDTYEQYF. In DNA, the CDR3 is TGCGCCAGCAGCTTGAACAGGGATACCTACGAGCAGTACTTC.

V usage is TRBV5-1 and J usage is TRBJ1-5; 7 positions agree with TRBD1. Germline V CDR1 and CDR2: SGHRS, YFSETQ. This CDR3 has 15 residues. The V gene end was trimmed by 0 bases and the J gene end by 5 bases; junction bases not matched to a gene: 5. This chain's CDR3 is CASSLEGQPYQPQHF. The DNA of the CDR3 is TGCGCCAGCAGCTTGGAGGGACAGCCGTATCAGCCCCAGCATTTT.

The chain couples TRBV19 to TRBJ2-1; 9 bases match TRBD2. Germline CDR1 reads LNHDA; CDR2 reads SQIVND (reference sequence). Unmatched junction bases numbered 3, after V lost 1 base and J lost 5 bases. The CDR3 has 15 residues. The CDR3 sequence: CASSIAGLAHNEQFF. Written as DNA, the CDR3 is TGTGCCAGTAGTATAGCGGGACTAGCCCACAATGAGCAGTTCTTC.